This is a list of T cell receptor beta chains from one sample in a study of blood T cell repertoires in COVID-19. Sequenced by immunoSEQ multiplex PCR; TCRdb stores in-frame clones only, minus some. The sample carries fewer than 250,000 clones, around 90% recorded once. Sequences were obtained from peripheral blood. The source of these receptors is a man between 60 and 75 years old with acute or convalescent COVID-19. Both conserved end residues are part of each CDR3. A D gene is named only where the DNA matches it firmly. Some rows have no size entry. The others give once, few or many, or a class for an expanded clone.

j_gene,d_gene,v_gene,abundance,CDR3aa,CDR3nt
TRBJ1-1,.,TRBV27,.,CASSLDKYTEAFF,TGTGCCAGCAGCTTGGACAAATACACTGAAGCTTTCTTT
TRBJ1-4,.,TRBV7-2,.,CASSLAPSSAQEKLFF,TGTGCCAGCAGCTTAGCGCCGAGTTCTGCCCAAGAAAAACTGTTTTTT
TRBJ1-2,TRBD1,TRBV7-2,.,CASSSPAGTGAGYTF,TGTGCCAGCAGCTCCCCGGCCGGGACAGGGGCCGGCTACACCTTC
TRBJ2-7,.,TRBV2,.,CASSEVLALSYEQYF,TGTGCCAGCAGTGAAGTTCTAGCGTTATCCTACGAGCAGTACTTC
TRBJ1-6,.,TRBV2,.,CASSTLISYNSPLHF,TGTGCCAGCTCGACACTCATCTCCTATAATTCACCCCTCCACTTT
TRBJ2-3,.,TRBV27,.,CASSLRSLEDTQYF,TGTGCCAGCAGTTTACGGTCGCTGGAGGATACGCAGTATTTT
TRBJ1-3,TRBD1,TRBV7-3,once,CASSLLGTGVSGNTIYF,TGTGCCAGCAGCTTATTAGGGACAGGGGTATCTGGAAACACCATATATTTT
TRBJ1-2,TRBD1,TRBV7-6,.,CASSPASTGVTQSYTF,TGTGCCAGCAGCCCCGCCTCGACAGGGGTGACTCAGAGCTACACCTTC
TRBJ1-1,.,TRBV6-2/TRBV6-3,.,CASSPTGGYERTEAFF,TGTGCCAGCAGTCCCACCGGAGGATATGAGAGGACTGAAGCTTTCTTT
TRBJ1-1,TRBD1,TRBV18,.,CASSRQGAKGNTEAFF,TGTGCCAGCTCACGGCAGGGGGCGAAGGGGAACACTGAAGCTTTCTTT
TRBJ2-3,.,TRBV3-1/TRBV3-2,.,CASSQGHTDTQYF,TGTGCCAGCAGCCAAGGACACACAGATACGCAGTATTTT
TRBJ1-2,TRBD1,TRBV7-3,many,CASSPGQGDYGYTF,TGTGCCAGCAGCCCCGGACAGGGCGACTATGGCTACACCTTC
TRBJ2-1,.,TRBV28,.,CASSPRPRRVNNEQFF,TGTGCCAGCAGTCCAAGACCAAGGCGGGTAAACAATGAGCAGTTCTTC
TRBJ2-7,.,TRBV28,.,CASSLVRVQYF,TGTGCCAGCAGTTTGGTCAGGGTCCAGTACTTC
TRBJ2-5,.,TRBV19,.,CASSMWTDQETQYF,TGTGCCAGTAGTATGTGGACAGACCAAGAGACCCAGTACTTC
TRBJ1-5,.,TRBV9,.,CASSVEGNSNQPQHF,TGTGCCAGCAGCGTAGAGGGGAATAGCAATCAGCCCCAGCATTTT
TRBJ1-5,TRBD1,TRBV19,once,CATPYRRQGQCNQPQHF,TGTGCCACCCCTTACCGGAGACAGGGACAATGCAATCAGCCCCAGCATTTT
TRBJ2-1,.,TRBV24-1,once,CATSDAGTPRGNEQFF,TGTGCCACCAGTGATGCCGGGACCCCCAGGGGCAATGAGCAGTTCTTC
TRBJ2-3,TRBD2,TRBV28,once,CASSQTSGIADTQYF,TGTGCCAGCAGTCAGACTAGCGGGATTGCAGATACGCAGTATTTT
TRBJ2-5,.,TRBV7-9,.,CASSLGRQAGETQYF,TGTGCCAGCAGCTTAGGGCGGCAGGCGGGGGAGACCCAGTACTTC
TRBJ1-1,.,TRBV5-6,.,CASRTRGNTEAFF,TGTGCCAGCAGGACCAGGGGGAACACTGAAGCTTTCTTT
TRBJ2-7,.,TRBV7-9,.,CASSYDSYEQYF,TGTGCCAGCAGCTATGACAGCTACGAGCAGTACTTC
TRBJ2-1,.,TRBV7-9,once,CASSLSAPVLDEQFF,TGTGCCAGCAGCCTTAGCGCGCCGGTCCTCGATGAGCAGTTCTTC
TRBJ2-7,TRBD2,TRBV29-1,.,CSVELAGGPYEQYF,TGCAGCGTTGAATTAGCGGGGGGACCCTACGAGCAGTACTTC
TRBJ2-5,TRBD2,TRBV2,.,CASSEAPNKPGLADKETQYF,TGTGCCAGCAGTGAAGCCCCTAACAAACCGGGACTAGCGGACAAAGAGACCCAGTACTTC
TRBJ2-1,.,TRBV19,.,CASSIAHGGPNYNEQFF,TGTGCCAGTAGTATAGCTCACGGCGGTCCCAACTACAATGAGCAGTTCTTC
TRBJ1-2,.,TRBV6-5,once,CASSKSNRGYGYTF,TGTGCCAGCAGTAAATCCAATCGAGGGTATGGCTACACCTTC
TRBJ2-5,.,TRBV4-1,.,CASSQPGQETQYF,TGCGCCAGCAGCCAACCCGGGCAAGAGACCCAGTACTTC
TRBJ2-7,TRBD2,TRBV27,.,CASSFPTSGGSYEQYF,TGTGCCAGCAGTTTCCCGACTAGCGGGGGGTCCTACGAGCAGTACTTC
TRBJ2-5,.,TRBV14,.,CASSQEAGISGGETQYF,TGTGCCAGCAGCCAAGAAGCGGGCATCTCGGGTGGAGAGACCCAGTACTTC
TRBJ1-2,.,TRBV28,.,CASSRTVGGGYTF,TGTGCCAGCAGTCGCACGGTGGGGGGTGGCTACACCTTC
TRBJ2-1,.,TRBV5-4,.,CASRRRDEQFF,TGTGCCAGCAGACGGCGGGATGAGCAGTTCTTC
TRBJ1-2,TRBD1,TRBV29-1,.,CSAAATGGASGYTF,TGCAGCGCCGCGGCTACAGGGGGCGCGAGTGGCTACACCTTC
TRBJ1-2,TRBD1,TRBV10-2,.,CASSEVLTGGVYGYTF,TGCGCCAGCAGTGAGGTATTGACAGGGGGAGTTTATGGCTACACCTTC
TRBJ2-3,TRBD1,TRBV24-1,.,CATSDPGTGGRGDTQYF,TGTGCCACCAGTGACCCCGGGACAGGGGGGCGGGGAGATACGCAGTATTTT
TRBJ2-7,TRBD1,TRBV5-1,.,CASSLAGPGQEYEQYF,TGCGCCAGCAGCTTGGCGGGTCCGGGACAGGAATACGAGCAGTACTTC
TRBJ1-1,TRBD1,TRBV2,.,CASSEALLGTGGFEAFF,TGTGCCAGCAGTGAAGCGCTTTTGGGGACAGGGGGATTTGAAGCTTTCTTT
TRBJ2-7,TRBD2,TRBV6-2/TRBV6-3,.,CASSYTGTSGVSYEQYF,TGTGCCAGCAGTTATACCGGGACTAGCGGGGTGTCCTACGAGCAGTACTTC
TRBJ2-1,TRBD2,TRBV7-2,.,CASSLSGASYNEQFF,TGTGCCAGCAGCTTGAGCGGGGCCTCCTACAATGAGCAGTTCTTC
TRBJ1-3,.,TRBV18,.,CASSPDRAGVRSGNTIYF,TGTGCCAGCTCCCCCGACCGAGCAGGGGTGAGATCTGGAAACACCATATATTTT
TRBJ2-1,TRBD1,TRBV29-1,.,CSATTGGSYNEQFF,TGCAGCGCAACGACAGGGGGGTCCTACAATGAGCAGTTCTTC
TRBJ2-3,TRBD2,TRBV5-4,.,CASSRHGTSGGASTDTQYF,TGTGCCAGCAGCCGGCATGGGACTAGCGGGGGGGCTAGCACAGATACGCAGTATTTT
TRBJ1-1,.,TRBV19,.,CASSAGLTGNTEAFF,TGTGCCAGTAGTGCGGGACTCACTGGGAACACTGAAGCTTTCTTT
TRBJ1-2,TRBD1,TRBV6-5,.,CASSPGGSYTF,TGTGCCTCCTCACCAGGGGGCAGCTACACCTTC
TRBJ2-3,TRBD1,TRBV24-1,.,CATSGGTGITDTQYF,TGTGCCACCAGTGGTGGGACAGGGATAACAGATACGCAGTATTTT
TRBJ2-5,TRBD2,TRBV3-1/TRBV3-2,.,CASSRAGETQYF,TGTGCCAGCAGCAGAGCGGGGGAGACCCAGTACTTC